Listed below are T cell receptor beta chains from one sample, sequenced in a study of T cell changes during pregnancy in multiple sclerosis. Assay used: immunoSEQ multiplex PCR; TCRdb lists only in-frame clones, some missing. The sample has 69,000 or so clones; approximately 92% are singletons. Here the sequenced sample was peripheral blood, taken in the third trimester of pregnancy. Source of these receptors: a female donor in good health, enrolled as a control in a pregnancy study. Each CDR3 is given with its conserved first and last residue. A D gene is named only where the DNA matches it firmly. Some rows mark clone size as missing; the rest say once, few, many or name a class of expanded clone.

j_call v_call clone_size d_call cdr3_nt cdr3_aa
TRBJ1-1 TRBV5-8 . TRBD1 TGTGCCTACGCAGGGGGCGAAGGCACTGAAGCTTTCTTT CAYAGGEGTEAFF
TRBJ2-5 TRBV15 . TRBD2 TGTGCCACCAGCAGAGGGACCTGCCTAGCGGGCCCCGCGGGGGAGACCCAGTACTTC CATSRGTCLAGPAGETQYF
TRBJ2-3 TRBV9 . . TGTGCCAGCAGCACATCCGGGACTCCATCAGATACGCAGTATTTT CASSTSGTPSDTQYF
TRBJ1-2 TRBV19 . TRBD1 TGTGCCAGTATTCTGGACAGGGGTGGCTACACCTTC CASILDRGGYTF
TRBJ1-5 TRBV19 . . TGTGCCAGTACCACGGGGGTAGGTCAGCCCCAGCATTTT CASTTGVGQPQHF
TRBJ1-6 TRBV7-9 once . TGTGCCAGCAGCCCCTCATTAGGAGGCTATAATTCACCCCTCCACTTT CASSPSLGGYNSPLHF
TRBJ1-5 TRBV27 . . TGTGCCAGCGGCACCTTAGCTAATAGCAATCAGCCCCAGCATTTT CASGTLANSNQPQHF
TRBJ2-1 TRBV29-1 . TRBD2 TGCAGCGTTGAAGGATTCGGGACTAGTGCCGACAATGAGCAGTTCTTC CSVEGFGTSADNEQFF
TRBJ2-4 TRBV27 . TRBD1 TGTGCCAGCAGTCCCGGGACAGGGAGCTCAAACATTCAGTACTTC CASSPGTGSSNIQYF
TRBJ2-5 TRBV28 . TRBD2 TGTGCCAGCAGTTTATACGGACTAGCGGGTATGAGAGAGACCCAGTACTTC CASSLYGLAGMRETQYF
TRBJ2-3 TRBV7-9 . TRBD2 TGTGCCAGCAGCTCGGGACTAGGGATCGCCGATACGCAGTATTTT CASSSGLGIADTQYF
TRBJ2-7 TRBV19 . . TGTGCCAGTAGTTCCCAAGGCGGCGAGCAGTACTTC CASSSQGGEQYF
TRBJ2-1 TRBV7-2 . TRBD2 TGTGCCAGCAGCACCCGACTAGCGGGAGATGAGCAGTTCTTC CASSTRLAGDEQFF
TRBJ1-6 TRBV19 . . TGTGCCAGTAGAAGGACAATGAATTCACCCCTCCACTTT CASRRTMNSPLHF
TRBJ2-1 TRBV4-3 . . TGCGCCAGCAGCCAATCCCTCGCCAGAAATGAGCAGTTCTTC CASSQSLARNEQFF
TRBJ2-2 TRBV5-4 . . TGTGCCAGCAGCTTGAAACGGGAGACGCGTCCCGGGGAGCTGTTTTTT CASSLKRETRPGELFF